These T cell receptor beta chains were read from a single sample in a study of cytomegalovirus exposure and HLA in healthy donors. Sequencing was performed with immunoSEQ multiplex PCR; in TCRdb, only in-frame clones are kept and a portion is missing. The sample carries approximately 110,000 clones, approximately 82% recorded once. Material for sequencing was PBMCs. The receptors were sampled from a middle-aged man in good health and CMV-seropositive. Each CDR3 is given with its conserved first and last residue. The D gene is left open where the match is weak. Clone size is not always given. Where it is, it says once, few, many or a class for expanded clones.

j_call cdr3_length v_call d_call clone_size cdr3_nt cdr3_aa
TRBJ2-7 14 TRBV2 TRBD2 few TGTGCCAGCAGTGAAAGTCTAGCGGGGAACGAGCAGTACTTC CASSESLAGNEQYF
TRBJ1-1 13 TRBV28 . few TGTGCCAGCCACAATCCCAGGAACACTGAAGCTTTCTTT CASHNPRNTEAFF
TRBJ2-3 17 TRBV4-2 TRBD2 few TGTGCCAGCAGCCAAGTCGGGCCCGGGGGGGTCACAGATACGCAGTATTTT CASSQVGPGGVTDTQYF
TRBJ2-7 15 TRBV6-6 TRBD1 . TGTGCCAGCAGAACTGCCCGGGACAGAGCCTACGAGCAGTACTTC CASRTARDRAYEQYF
TRBJ1-2 15 TRBV30 . . TGTGCCTGGAGAACAATTGGACAAAGTCACTATGGCTACACCTTC CAWRTIGQSHYGYTF
TRBJ2-7 16 TRBV28 TRBD1 . TGTGCCAGCAGTTTACAAGGGGACAGGGGGAAATACGAGCAGTACTTC CASSLQGDRGKYEQYF
TRBJ2-3 15 TRBV5-8 TRBD1 . TGTGCCAGCAGCGGGACAGGGGGGCGAGGAGATACGCAGTATTTT CASSGTGGRGDTQYF
TRBJ1-3 16 TRBV28 TRBD1 . TGTGCCAGCAGTGCGACAGGGATCTTCTCTGGAAACACCATATATTTT CASSATGIFSGNTIYF
TRBJ2-1 14 TRBV11-3 TRBD1 . TGTGCCAGCAGCCACCGGGACAGCTACAATGAGCAGTTCTTC CASSHRDSYNEQFF
TRBJ2-1 15 TRBV7-8 TRBD2 few TGTGCCAGCAGCCCTAGCGGGGGGGCGTACAATGAGCAGTTCTTC CASSPSGGAYNEQFF
TRBJ1-3 14 TRBV4-2 TRBD1 once TGTGCCAGCAGCCAAGAGACAGGGGGAAACACCATATATTTT CASSQETGGNTIYF
TRBJ1-2 14 TRBV7-2 TRBD1 . TGTGCCAGCAGCTCCAGACAGGGGGCAGGGGGCTACACCTTC CASSSRQGAGGYTF
TRBJ1-2 14 TRBV2 TRBD1 . TGTGCCAGCAGCCGACAGGGGGATATCTATGGCTACACCTTC CASSRQGDIYGYTF
TRBJ1-6 16 TRBV9 TRBD1 . TGTGCCAGCAGCGCCGGGGGTGGGACAGGGGGATCACCCCTCCACTTT CASSAGGGTGGSPLHF
TRBJ2-5 15 TRBV5-1 TRBD2 . TGCGCCAGCAGCGGGTTAGCGGGAGCGGTAGAGACCCAGTACTTC CASSGLAGAVETQYF